The 16 T cell receptor beta chains reported below all come from one sample, sequenced in a study of T cell responses to AZD1222 COVID-19 vaccine. Profiled with immunoSEQ multiplex PCR; TCRdb holds only in-frame clones, not every one. The sample includes around 100,000 clones, about 90% seen only once; the top ten take roughly a tenth. This specimen consisted of peripheral blood, obtained 28 days after the second AZD1222 dose. The receptors originated from an adult who received the AZD1222 COVID-19 vaccine.

The chain is built from TRBV29-1 and TRBJ1-2, with no clear D. Germline values: CDR1 SQVTM, CDR2 ANQGSEA. V was pared by 2 bases and J by 3 bases, with 7 bases between. The CDR3 is 12 amino acids. CDR3 in DNA: TGCAGCGTTGAATCGTTAGACTATGGCTACACCTTC. This gives the protein CSVESLDYGYTF.

This rearrangement joins TRBV28 to TRBJ2-5, with D perhaps assigned TRBD1 or TRBD2 (5 bases each). Trimming removed 3 bases at V and 5 bases at J, with 13 bases between. Germline V gene lookup returns CDR1 MDHEN and CDR2 SYDVKM. The CDR3 sequence is 14 residues long. The CDR3 coding sequence is TGTGCCAGCAGTTTCTTAACGGGGACGGAGACCCAGTACTTC. It is translated as CASSFLTGTETQYF.

The chain carries TRBV4-2 and TRBJ1-2; unclear D gene. CDR3 length equals 15 residues. Germline CDR1 and CDR2: LGHNA and YNFKEQ. V lost 0 bases, J lost 0 bases, and 8 bases lay in between. The CDR3, as DNA: TGTGCCAGCAGCCAAGAACGGTCAGCTAACTATGGCTACACCTTC. Translating it yields CASSQERSANYGYTF.

V and J are TRBV28 and TRBJ2-7, with 9 nucleotides matching TRBD1. Germline loops: CDR1 MDHEN, CDR2 SYDVKM. The trim removed 3 bases at V and 2 bases at J, leaving 8 bases unmatched. The CDR3 sequence is 16 residues long. The chain's CDR3 is CASSFSDRGFPYEQYF. The CDR3 DNA is TGTGCCAGCAGTTTTTCAGACAGGGGGTTTCCCTACGAGCAGTACTTC.

The J gene is TRBJ1-2, the V gene TRBV2; D remains ambiguous. The CDR3 consists of 11 residues. CDR1 is SNHLY, CDR2 FYNNEI, per germline. Trimming stripped 8 bases from V and 7 bases from J, with 11 bases between. The CDR3 sequence is CASESGIGYTF. Here the CDR3 DNA reads TGTGCCAGCGAATCAGGAATTGGCTACACCTTC. Complete variable domain (other parts from reference TRBV2 and TRBJ1-2): EPEVTQTPSHQVTQMGQEVILRCVPISNHLYFYWYRQILGQKVEFLVSFYNNEISEKSEIFDDQFSVERPDGSNFTLKIRSTKLEDSAMYFCASESGIGYTFGSGTRLTVV.

V gene TRBV9 combines with J gene TRBJ2-7; D unclear. V gave up 3 bases and J gave up 0 bases, with 10 bases separating them. Germline CDR1 reads SGDLS; CDR2 reads YYNGEE. The CDR3 consists of 14 residues. The CDR3 is CASSARGPSYEQYF. CDR3 bases: TGTGCCAGCAGCGCCAGAGGTCCCTCCTACGAGCAGTACTTC.

The rearrangement uses TRBV11-1 and TRBJ2-7, with 11 bases fitting TRBD2. The CDR3 is made up of 16 amino acids. Germline V gene sequence: CDR1 SGHAT, CDR2 FQDESV (reference sequence). With V trimmed by 1 base and J by 0 bases, 2 bases remained unmatched. CDR3 sequence reads: CASSLGLAGSSYEQYF. In nucleotides, the CDR3 is TGTGCCAGCAGCTTAGGACTAGCGGGATCCTCCTACGAGCAGTACTTC.

The J gene is TRBJ2-7, the V gene TRBV12-3 or TRBV12-4; a possible D gene is TRBD1 (5 bases). The CDR3 runs 13 residues. The V end lost 3 bases, the J end lost 3 bases, and 9 bases lay between the germline ends. Here the CDR3 DNA reads TGTGCCAGCAGTTTTGGCAGGGTCTACGAGCAGTACTTC. Amino acid sequence: CASSFGRVYEQYF.

V gene TRBV6-1 combines with J gene TRBJ1-3; 8 bases fit TRBD1. Trimming took 0 bases from V and 1 from J; bases not matched to a gene: 2. In germline, CDR1 is MNHNS, CDR2 SASEGT. The CDR3 contains 16 residues. DNA for the CDR3: TGTGCCAGCAGTGAAGCCCACAGGGGGTCTGGAAACACCATATATTTT. Amino acids: CASSEAHRGSGNTIYF.

The chain has TRBV12-3 or TRBV12-4 and TRBJ2-3, with TRBD1 matching over 8 bases. V was pared by 9 bases and J by 6 bases, with 5 bases of the junction left unmatched. This CDR3 has 12 amino acids. The CDR3 sequence is CASQTGADTQYF. The CDR3 region has the DNA TGTGCCAGTCAGACAGGGGCGGATACGCAGTATTTT.

This chain links TRBV11-2 with TRBJ2-1; 7 nucleotides line up with TRBD1. V lost 4 bases, J lost 7 bases, and 10 bases stayed unmatched. The V gene's germline CDR1 is SGHAT and CDR2 FQNNGV. The CDR3 totals 15 residues. The CDR3 nucleotides are TGTGCCAGCAGCTCCTACCTGACAGGGAGTAATGAGCAGTTCTTC. This sequence encodes CASSSYLTGSNEQFF.

V and J are TRBV19 and TRBJ2-7; D is perhaps TRBD1 (6 bases). Germline V gene sequence: CDR1 LNHDA, CDR2 SQIVND (reference sequence). V dropped 5 bases and J dropped 2 bases, with 16 bases sitting between them. The CDR3 is made up of 15 amino acids. Here the CDR3 DNA reads TGTGCCAGTAGTCGTCTGATGGGGGCCACCTACGAGCAGTACTTC. This encodes CASSRLMGATYEQYF.

The V call is TRBV6-5, the J call TRBJ1-2; D is uncertain. V shed 11 bases and J shed 0 bases, with 13 bases lying between them. This CDR3 spans 13 amino acids. Germline CDR1 MNHEY, CDR2 SVGAGI. CDR3 region: CACSLQSNYGYTF. The CDR3 bases are TGTGCCTGCTCACTGCAGTCTAACTATGGCTACACCTTC.

This chain uses TRBV28 with TRBJ2-1, with 9 nucleotides matching TRBD1. V was pared by 5 bases and J by 8 bases, with 7 bases of the junction left unmatched. The CDR3 extends over 14 amino acids. Germline V lookup: CDR1 MDHEN, CDR2 SYDVKM. CDR3 DNA sequence: TGTGCCAGCAGTCCCGGGACAGGGAACGATGAGCAGTTCTTC. Protein sequence: CASSPGTGNDEQFF.

This clone has a handful of counts. The chain is built from TRBV11-2 and TRBJ1-1, with D possibly being TRBD1 (6 bases). There are 13 residues in the CDR3. Germline V gene sequence: CDR1 SGHAT, CDR2 FQNNGV. Trimming took off 4 bases at V and 11 bases at J, with 17 bases between the two ends. The CDR3 DNA sequence: TGTGCCAGCAGCTCCTCGCACAGGGAATCCGCTTTCTTT. It codes for CASSSSHRESAFF.

J is TRBJ1-1 and V is TRBV19; possible D gene TRBD1, 5 bases. V lost 5 bases, J lost 6 bases, and 16 bases lay in between. Germline CDR1 reads LNHDA; CDR2 reads SQIVND (reference sequence). This CDR3 is built from 14 residues. CDR3 coding DNA: TGTGCCAGTAGTTCCTTGAGGGGACGGGCTGAAGCTTTCTTT. It encodes CASSSLRGRAEAFF.